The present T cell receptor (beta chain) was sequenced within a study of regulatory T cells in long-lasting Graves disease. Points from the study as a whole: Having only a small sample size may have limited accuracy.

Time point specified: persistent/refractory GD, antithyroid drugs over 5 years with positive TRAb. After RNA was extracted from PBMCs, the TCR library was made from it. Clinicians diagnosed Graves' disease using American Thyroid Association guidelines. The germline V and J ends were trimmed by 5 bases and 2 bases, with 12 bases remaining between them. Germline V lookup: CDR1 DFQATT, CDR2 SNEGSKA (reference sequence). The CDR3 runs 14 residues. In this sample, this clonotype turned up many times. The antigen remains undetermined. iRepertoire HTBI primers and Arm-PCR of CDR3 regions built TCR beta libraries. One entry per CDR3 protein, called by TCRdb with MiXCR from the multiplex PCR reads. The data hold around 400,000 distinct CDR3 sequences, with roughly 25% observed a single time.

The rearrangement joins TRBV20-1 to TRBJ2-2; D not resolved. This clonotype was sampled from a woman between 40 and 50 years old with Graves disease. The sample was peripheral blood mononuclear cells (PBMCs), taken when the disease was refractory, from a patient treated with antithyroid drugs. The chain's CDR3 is CSARVLPNTGELFF. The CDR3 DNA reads TGCAGTGCTCGGGTACTACCTAACACCGGGGAGCTGTTTTTT.